The 16 T cell receptor beta chains presented below share a single source sample, sequenced in a study of Tregs in tolerant kidney transplant recipients. Using immunoSEQ multiplex PCR, the repertoire was profiled, and TCRdb retains in-frame clones only, with some absent. Found here are 50,000 or so clones; the top ten clones hold approximately 0.81%. The material was CD4+ T cells from blood, obtained before the transplant. The receptor set was obtained from a human donor who received a combined kidney and bone marrow transplant.

A remark on this clone: The read finishes 3 residues shy of the CDR3 end, and the germline J gene is used to complete it. The chain links TRBV30 to TRBJ2-2; D may match TRBD1 or TRBD2 (7 bases each). The V gene lost 3 bases and the J gene lost 5 bases, with 13 bases spanning the gap. This CDR3 comprises 14 residues. In germline, CDR1 is GTSNPN, CDR2 SVGIG (reference sequence). CDR3 DNA (partial): TGTGCCTGGAGGGGGAGGGGGCAGACCGGGGAG. This gives the protein CAWRGRGQTGE. The full CDR3 sequence reads CAWRGRGQTGELFF.

Notes on this clone: The read halts 3 residues ahead of the CDR3 end, with the missing end drawn from the germline J gene. The chain employs TRBV18 and TRBJ1-4; D is unresolved. V gave up 3 bases and J gave up 8 bases, with 10 bases separating them. The CDR3 is 13 amino acids. Per the germline V gene, CDR1 is KGHSH and CDR2 is LQKENI. The CDR3: CASSPSLGEKLFF. Incomplete CDR3 DNA: TGTGCCAGCTCACCGTCCCTCGGGGAAAAA. Using reference TRBV18 and TRBJ1-4 for the parts outside the CDR3, the full variable domain is NAGVMQNPRHLVRRRGQEARLRCSPMKGHSHVYWYRQLPEEGLKFMVYLQKENIIDESGMPKERFSAEFPKEGPSILRIQQVVRGDSAAYFCASSPSLGEKLFFGSGTQLSVL.

In regard to this clone: Read sequence stops 3 residues before the CDR3 end, and the germline J gene provides the missing end. The V gene is TRBV19, the J gene TRBJ2-1; 10 bases are a match to TRBD2. J lost 1 base, V lost 8 bases, and 8 bases had no gene match. The CDR3 covers 16 residues. Looked up from germline, CDR1 is LNHDA and CDR2 is SQIVND (reference sequence). The sequenced CDR3 bases are TGTGCCAGTGTTTCGGTTAGCGGGGGGTCCTACAATGAG. Amino acids: CASVSVSGGSYNE. The whole CDR3 region reads CASVSVSGGSYNEQFF.

Comments on this clone: Sequencing ends 3 residues short of the CDR3 end; the germline J gene provides the rest. The V and J genes are TRBV19 and TRBJ1-5; TRBD1 matches at 8 bases. Looked up from germline, CDR1 is LNHDA and CDR2 is SQIVND (reference sequence). CDR3 length: 16 residues. J lost 3 bases, V lost 2 bases, and 6 bases had no gene match. CDR3 amino acids: CASSILGQGNNQPQHF. Incomplete CDR3 DNA: TGTGCCAGTAGTATACTTGGACAGGGAAACAATCAGCCC.

Points on this clone: The read finishes 3 residues shy of the CDR3 end, and the germline J gene is used to complete it. The chain recombines TRBV7-2 with TRBJ1-1; D gene unclear. Germline loops: CDR1 SGHTA, CDR2 FQGNSA. The CDR3 runs 13 residues. V gave up 5 bases and J gave up 0 bases, with 7 bases separating them. The CDR3 bases that were read are TGTGCCAGCAGCCCCTATATGAACACTGAA. It codes for CASSPYMNTE. The whole CDR3 protein reads CASSPYMNTEAFF.

Note on this clone: The read ends 3 residues before the CDR3 terminus; that terminus is restored from the germline J gene. This chain joins TRBV18 and TRBJ1-2; TRBD1 matches at 7 bases. The germline V gene encodes CDR1 KGHSH and CDR2 LQKENI. This CDR3 region has 14 residues. CDR3 loop: CASSPPGQHGSYTF. Incomplete CDR3 DNA: TGTGCCAGCTCACCACCGGGACAGCACGGGTCC. Drawing the rest from reference TRBV18 and TRBJ1-2, the complete variable domain is NAGVMQNPRHLVRRRGQEARLRCSPMKGHSHVYWYRQLPEEGLKFMVYLQKENIIDESGMPKERFSAEFPKEGPSILRIQQVVRGDSAAYFCASSPPGQHGSYTFGSGTRLTVV.

Details on this clone: The read finishes 3 residues shy of the CDR3 end, and the germline J gene is used to complete it. This sequence joins TRBV18 and TRBJ2-7, with 7 bases lining up with TRBD1. V lost 1 base, J lost 3 bases, and 15 bases stayed unmatched. The CDR3 contains 18 residues. The germline gives CDR1 KGHSH, CDR2 LQKENI. Partial CDR3 DNA: TGTGCCAGCTCACCACTCCCCTCGGGGCAAAACAGGGGCTACGAG. Its translation: CASSPLPSGQNRGYE. The CDR3, in full, reads CASSPLPSGQNRGYEQYF.

With regard to this clone: The observed sequence ends 3 residues before the CDR3 terminus, with the missing tail filled in from the germline J gene. This chain connects TRBV7-9 to TRBJ1-1; TRBD1 matches 8 bases. CDR1 is SEHNR, CDR2 FQNEAQ, per germline (reference sequence). CDR3 length: 12 amino acids. This CDR3 reads CASSPRTGEAFF. CDR3 DNA (partial): TGTGCCAGCAGCCCTCGGACAGGGGAA. Full variable domain (rest looked up from reference TRBV7-9 and TRBJ1-1): DTGVSQNPRHKITKRGQNVTFRCDPISEHNRLYWYRQTLGQGPEFLTYFQNEAQLEKSRLLSDRFSAERPKGSFSTLEIQRTEQGDSAMYLCASSPRTGEAFFGQGTRLTVV.

Turning to this clone: The CDR3 end is not reached by the read, which stops 3 residues before it; the germline J gene fills it in. The chain uses TRBV6-2 or TRBV6-3 and TRBJ2-7, with D unclear. V was trimmed by 6 bases and J by 6 bases, leaving 6 bases between them. This CDR3 is built from 10 residues. Germline loops: CDR1 MNHEY, CDR2 SVGEGT. The CDR3: CASRGFEQYF. The DNA read from the CDR3 is TGTGCCAGCAGAGGTTTCGAG.

The CDR3 DNA, read in part, is TGCAGTGCCAGCGGACAGGGGAAGTCACCC. The encoded protein is CSASGQGKSP. The full CDR3 protein reads CSASGQGKSPLHF. The V call is TRBV20-1, the J call TRBJ1-6, with 9 bases that match TRBD1. Read data end 3 residues before the CDR3 end; the end is taken from the germline J gene. The J segment lost 10 bases and the V segment lost 6 bases, leaving 7 bases of the junction unmatched. Per the germline V gene, CDR1 is DFQATT and CDR2 is SNEGSKA (reference sequence). This CDR3 comprises 13 residues.

Concerning this clone: The read finishes 3 residues shy of the CDR3 end, and the germline J gene is used to complete it. The chain recombines TRBV6-2 or TRBV6-3 with TRBJ2-1; 7 bases line up with TRBD2. The CDR3 extends over 16 amino acids. V dropped 5 bases and J dropped 7; count of bases not matched to a gene: 14. Germline V gene lookup returns CDR1 MNHEY and CDR2 SVGEGT. The CDR3 bases that were read are TGTGCCAGCAGTGGACGAGGTGCGGGAGTGGTGAATGAG. Amino acid sequence: CASSGRGAGVVNE. The CDR3, in full, reads CASSGRGAGVVNEQFF.

Worth noting for this clone: Read data end 3 residues before the CDR3 end; the end is taken from the germline J gene. This sequence joins TRBV29-1 and TRBJ1-2; D unresolved. This CDR3 is built from 12 residues. Germline values: CDR1 SQVTM, CDR2 ANQGSEA. The CDR3: CSVEFGARGYTF. The sequenced CDR3 bases are TGCAGCGTTGAATTTGGAGCTAGGGGC.

CDR3 residues: CASSPRTAGTQYF. Partial CDR3 DNA: TGTGCCAGCAGTCCTCGGACCGCGGGAACG. This rearrangement joins TRBV7-2 to TRBJ2-3, with D possibly matching TRBD2 (6 bases). The CDR3 goes on 3 residues after the read ends, and that part is filled in from the germline J gene. The length of the CDR3 is 13 residues. Germline V gene sequence: CDR1 SGHTA, CDR2 FQGNSA.

As for this clone: The CDR3 end lies 3 residues beyond the end of the read and is filled in from the germline J gene. This chain connects TRBV19 to TRBJ1-5; possibly TRBD1 for D (5 bases). Germline lookup yields CDR1 LNHDA and CDR2 SQIVND (reference sequence). V lost 3 bases, J lost 4 bases, and 19 bases lay in between. The CDR3 is 17 residues long. Here the CDR3 reads CASSIGGRVIVNQPQHF. Incomplete CDR3 DNA: TGTGCCAGTAGTATTGGTGGCAGGGTGATAGTAAATCAGCCC.

Remarks on this clone: The read halts 3 residues ahead of the CDR3 end, with the missing end drawn from the germline J gene. The chain employs TRBV5-1 and TRBJ2-1; 10 bases line up with TRBD2. Looked up from germline, CDR1 is SGHRS and CDR2 is YFSETQ. This CDR3 is built from 17 residues. V shed 4 bases and J 7 bases; nucleotides not matched to a gene: 14. The covered CDR3 bases are TGCGCCAGCAGCCCCCAAGGGCCTAGCGGGGGTAGAAATGAG. Amino acids: CASSPQGPSGGRNE. The entire CDR3 is CASSPQGPSGGRNEQFF. The complete variable domain, with remaining parts taken from reference TRBV5-1 and TRBJ2-1, reads KAGVTQTPRYLIKTRGQQVTLSCSPISGHRSVSWYQQTPGQGLQFLFEYFSETQRNKGNFPGRFSGRQFSNSRSEMNVSTLELGDSALYLCASSPQGPSGGRNEQFFGPGTRLTVL.

Points on this clone: The read gets to within 3 residues of the CDR3 end, and the germline J gene fills in the rest. The chain is built from TRBV13 and TRBJ1-1; D is perhaps TRBD1 (6 bases). This CDR3 spans 13 amino acids. CDR1 PRHDT and CDR2 FYEKMQ come from the germline V gene (reference sequence). V was trimmed by 5 bases and J by 1 base, leaving 8 bases between them. The CDR3 reads CASSVDRNTEAFF. The sequenced CDR3 bases are TGTGCCAGCAGCGTGGACAGGAACACTGAA.